This is a list of T cell receptor beta chains from one sample in a study of monozygotic twins with inflammatory bowel disease. From its re-call of the 5' RACE reads, TCRdb lists each CDR3 protein once, without DNA. The sample's table shows some 400,000 distinct CDR3 sequences. Sequenced: blood. Every receptor here comes from a human donor with ulcerative colitis or Crohn's disease, or a healthy co-twin of an affected twin (not recorded which). The CDR3 runs from the conserved cysteine through the conserved F or W. Fields, in order: V gene, J gene, CDR3 protein.

>TRBV29-1|TRBJ2-1
CSVVETGLGNEQFF
>TRBV4-1|TRBJ2-1
CASSQGGGMVF
>TRBV24-1|TRBJ1-1
CATSDRSGTARAFF
>TRBV5-1|TRBJ2-7
CASSLALAGEISYEQYF
>TRBV12-3/TRBV12-4|TRBJ1-2
CASSLELKRSNYGYTF
>TRBV5-6|TRBJ2-7
CASSLGTGSEYPHEQYF
>TRBV20-1|TRBJ1-2
CSARGAGNHGYTF
>TRBV5-1|TRBJ2-5
CASSPGLEGLAQYF
>TRBV12-3/TRBV12-4|TRBJ2-3
CASRPLAGGQDTQYF
>TRBV11-2|TRBJ2-7
CASSYGTSGGAYEQYF
>TRBV2|TRBJ1-5
CSSRGDRGYQPQHF
>TRBV6-5|TRBJ2-7
CASSLRTVEGPYEQYF
>TRBV19|TRBJ2-5
CASSIVGAETQYF
>TRBV25-1|TRBJ2-7
CASSTRSYPWEQYF
>TRBV4-1|TRBJ2-1
CASSQEGRLLSTNEQFF
>TRBV7-8|TRBJ1-3
CASSLLSSSSGNTIYF
>TRBV7-2|TRBJ1-5
CASSLAGPGYGQPQHF
>TRBV6-5|TRBJ2-7
CASSYRSSDSYEQYF
>TRBV5-1|TRBJ2-7
CASSSGLLGEQYF
>TRBV5-5|TRBJ2-1
CASSPRQGDSVNEQFF
>TRBV11-1|TRBJ2-4
CASSRSPYEQNIQYF
>TRBV19|TRBJ2-2
CASSVPSNTGELFF
>TRBV20-1|TRBJ1-2
CSARDDRTTRGGYTF
>TRBV5-4|TRBJ2-3
CASSFEVAGRGTQYF
>TRBV20-1|TRBJ2-4
CSAPRQVSKNIQYF
>TRBV20-1|TRBJ1-1
CSALVGTAEAFF
>TRBV2|TRBJ2-3
CASGRRTTDTQYF
>TRBV7-2|TRBJ2-5
CASSLAWTAVETQYF
>TRBV6-2/TRBV6-3|TRBJ2-1
CASREWNEQFF
>TRBV29-1|TRBJ2-1
CSFSGVGYYNEQFF
>TRBV4-3|TRBJ2-7
CASSQDREGYEQYF
>TRBV7-9|TRBJ1-1
CASSSRAANTEAFF
>TRBV20-1|TRBJ1-5
CSALRGNQPQHF
>TRBV7-9|TRBJ2-2
CASSAPGRESTGELFF
>TRBV10-3|TRBJ2-7
CAISDGSGFGYEQYF
>TRBV9|TRBJ2-7
CASSVAIAGGRQYF
>TRBV7-3|TRBJ2-1
CASSLDANEQFF
>TRBV7-3|TRBJ2-2
CASRRSSSGGELFF
>TRBV10-3|TRBJ1-6
CAISARSGEDSPLHF
>TRBV7-8|TRBJ2-7
CASSSQPYEQYF
>TRBV20-1|TRBJ2-1
CSAVTGTSDNEQFF
>TRBV20-1|TRBJ2-7
CSAGRSTYEQYF
>TRBV20-1|TRBJ2-6
CSANDRVGANVLTF
>TRBV15|TRBJ2-5
CATSRETGPRETQYF
>TRBV6-5|TRBJ2-1
CASSYGLAGAYLNEQFF
>TRBV5-8|TRBJ1-2
CASSPGEVPGRRGYTF
>TRBV12-3/TRBV12-4|TRBJ2-1
CASSLNPRGTWGMNEQFF
>TRBV6-1|TRBJ2-2
CASSGTGPNTGELFF
>TRBV29-1|TRBJ2-5
CSVGLRGSETQYF